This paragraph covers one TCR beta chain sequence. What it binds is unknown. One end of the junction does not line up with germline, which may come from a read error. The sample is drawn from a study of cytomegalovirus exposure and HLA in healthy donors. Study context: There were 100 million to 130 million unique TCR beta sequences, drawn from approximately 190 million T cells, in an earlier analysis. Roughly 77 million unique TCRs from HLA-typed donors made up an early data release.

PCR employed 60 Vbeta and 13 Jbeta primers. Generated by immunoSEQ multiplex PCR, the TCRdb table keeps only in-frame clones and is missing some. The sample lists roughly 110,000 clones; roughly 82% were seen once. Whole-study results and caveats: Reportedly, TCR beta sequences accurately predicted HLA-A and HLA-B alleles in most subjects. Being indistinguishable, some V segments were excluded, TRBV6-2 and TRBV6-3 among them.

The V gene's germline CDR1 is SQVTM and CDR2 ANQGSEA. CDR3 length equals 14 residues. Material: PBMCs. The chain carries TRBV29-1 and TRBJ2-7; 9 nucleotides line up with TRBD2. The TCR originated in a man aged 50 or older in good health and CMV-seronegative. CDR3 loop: CSISSGGFYYEQHF. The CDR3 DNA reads TGCAGCATTAGTAGCGGGGGATTTTACTACGAGCAGCACTTC.